What follows are 9 T cell receptor beta chains derived from one specimen sequenced in a study of shared clonotypes between healthy human individuals. Libraries were prepared by immunoSEQ multiplex PCR; TCRdb keeps only in-frame clonotypes and omits some of them. The sample records about 1 million clones, roughly 75% being singletons. Sequencing was done on a sample of memory CD4+ T cells sorted from blood. Subset described: CD45RA-negative fraction. The receptors originated from a young man in good health.

This chain joins TRBV28 and TRBJ1-3; the D is unclear. The length of the CDR3 is 13 residues. V lost 3 bases to trimming and J lost 3 bases, with 6 bases between them. Per the germline V gene, CDR1 is MDHEN and CDR2 is SYDVKM. The CDR3 reads CASSFYGGNTIYF. The CDR3 coding sequence is TGTGCCAGCAGTTTTTATGGTGGAAACACCATATATTTT.

The chain couples TRBV30 to TRBJ1-4; 8 bases match TRBD1. Looked up from germline, CDR1 is GTSNPN and CDR2 is SVGIG (reference sequence). V was clipped by 0 bases and J by 7 bases; unmatched bases: 7. The CDR3 spans 15 residues. The CDR3 spells CAWSVKTGAREKLFF. The DNA for the CDR3 is TGTGCCTGGAGTGTGAAGACAGGGGCTCGTGAAAAACTGTTTTTT. Supplemented by reference TRBV30 and TRBJ1-4, the full variable domain reads SQTIHQWPATLVQPVGSPLSLECTVEGTSNPNLYWYRQAAGRGLQLLFYSVGIGQISSEVPQNLSASRPQDRQFILSSKKLLLSDSGFYLCAWSVKTGAREKLFFGSGTQLSVL.

The chain has TRBV7-9 and TRBJ1-2, with D tentatively TRBD1 (5 bases). The CDR3 totals 14 residues. Germline CDR1 SEHNR, CDR2 FQNEAQ (reference sequence). Trimming took off 5 bases at V and 7 bases at J, with 17 bases between the two ends. The CDR3 DNA reads TGTGCCAGCAGCCCTAGGGGTGCGGGTGGTGGCTACACCTTC. It yields the protein CASSPRGAGGGYTF.

This clone came up once. The V and J genes are TRBV18 and TRBJ2-2; D is perhaps TRBD2 (5 bases). The ends were cut back, 6 bases at V and 6 bases at J, with 14 bases in the middle. Per the germline V gene, CDR1 is KGHSH and CDR2 is LQKENI. CDR3 length: 14 residues. The CDR3, as DNA: TGTGCCAGCTCGGTGGGAGATTTGGCCGGGGAGCTGTTTTTT. Its protein is CASSVGDLAGELFF.

The count of this clone is one. The chain combines TRBV7-2 with TRBJ2-3; 11 bases agree with TRBD2. The V segment lost 8 bases and the J segment 4 bases; nucleotides outside the gene matches: 8. Per the germline V gene, CDR1 is SGHTA and CDR2 is FQGNSA. The CDR3 length is 15 residues. CDR3 sequence (DNA): TGTGCCAGCCCACGACTAGCGGGATCCCCAGATACGCAGTATTTT. As protein: CASPRLAGSPDTQYF.

The chain recombines TRBV9 with TRBJ1-3; possible D gene TRBD1, 6 bases. Germline CDR1 reads SGDLS; CDR2 reads YYNGEE. Trimming removed 3 bases from V and 0 bases from J, with 13 bases in between. CDR3 length: 16 amino acids. CDR3: CASSARSDSSGNTIYF. CDR3 bases: TGTGCCAGCAGCGCCCGATCGGACAGCTCTGGAAACACCATATATTTT. The variable domain in full, with the rest retrieved from reference TRBV9 and TRBJ1-3, is DSGVTQTPKHLITATGQRVTLRCSPRSGDLSVYWYQQSLDQGLQFLIQYYNGEERAKGNILERFSAQQFPDLHSELNLSSLELGDSALYFCASSARSDSSGNTIYFGEGSWLTVV.

The chain joins TRBV30 to TRBJ1-5; 9 positions agree with TRBD1. V trimming: 1 base; J trimming: 8 bases; junction bases outside the gene matches: 6. The CDR3 spans 14 residues. Germline V CDR1 and CDR2: GTSNPN, SVGIG (reference sequence). DNA of the CDR3: TGTGCCTGGAGTGCCGGGACAGGGCAAGAGCCCCAGCATTTT. This encodes CAWSAGTGQEPQHF.

This clone appeared a few times. The V call is TRBV27, the J call TRBJ2-3; D is unresolved. V gave up 5 bases and J gave up 4 bases, with 13 bases separating them. The V gene's germline CDR1 is MNHEY and CDR2 SMNVEV (reference sequence). The CDR3 sequence is 14 residues long. The CDR3 nucleotides read TGTGCCAGCAGTGCAGGACGGAGCGCAGATACGCAGTATTTT. This translates into CASSAGRSADTQYF.

The chain uses TRBV9 and TRBJ2-3, with 15 nucleotides matching TRBD2. Germline V gives CDR1 SGDLS, CDR2 YYNGEE. This CDR3 spans 17 amino acids. The ends lost 4 bases at V and 2 bases at J; junction bases unmatched: 5. The CDR3 sequence is CASSPRTSGRATDTQYF. Written as DNA, the CDR3 is TGTGCCAGCAGCCCCAGGACTAGCGGGAGGGCCACAGATACGCAGTATTTT.